This passage covers 15 T cell receptor beta chains from one sample sequenced in a study of blood T cell repertoires in COVID-19. Using immunoSEQ multiplex PCR, the repertoire was profiled, and TCRdb retains in-frame clones only, with some absent. Among about 190,000 clones listed, 70% to 80% were seen once. Sequencing was carried out using peripheral blood. These receptors originate from a man aged 45-60 years who had recovered from COVID-19.

The chain has TRBV9 and TRBJ2-2; 11 bases match TRBD2. CDR3 length: 16 residues. Germline CDR1 reads SGDLS; CDR2 reads YYNGEE. With 1 base clipped from V and 4 bases from J, the junction kept 3 bases outside the gene matches. CDR3 nucleotides: TGTGCCAGCAGCGTACTAGCGGGAGGTTTCACCGGGGAGCTGTTTTTT. Translated: CASSVLAGGFTGELFF. Variable domain in full (rest from reference TRBV9 and TRBJ2-2): DSGVTQTPKHLITATGQRVTLRCSPRSGDLSVYWYQQSLDQGLQFLIQYYNGEERAKGNILERFSAQQFPDLHSELNLSSLELGDSALYFCASSVLAGGFTGELFFGEGSRLTVL.

The rearrangement joins TRBV21-1 to TRBJ1-2; the listed D gene, TRBD1, was not tested against the DNA. TRBV21-1 is assigned pseudogene status. The CDR3 has 19 residues. The CDR3 nucleotides are TGTGCCAGCAGCAAAGCGCTTTTCGACCGCAGGGTGGTAGACTATGGCTACACCTTC. Translated: CASSKALFDRRVVDYGYTF.

This sequence joins TRBV5-4 and TRBJ1-2, with 9 bases fitting TRBD1. This CDR3 comprises 15 residues. Germline CDR1 reads SGHNT; CDR2 reads YYREEE (reference sequence). After removal of 6 bases from V and 8 bases from J, the junction contained 14 bases not matched to a gene. The chain's CDR3 is CASTYIDRGGGGYTF. CDR3 DNA: TGTGCCAGCACCTACATCGACAGGGGGGGAGGCGGCTACACCTTC.

The rearrangement joins TRBV7-2 to TRBJ2-6; TRBD2 is a possible D gene (5 bases). Germline CDR1 SGHTA, CDR2 FQGNSA. Trimming pared 1 base from V and 0 bases from J, leaving 13 bases between. The CDR3 contains 18 residues. The CDR3 DNA is TGTGCCAGCAGCTTAGTCCCCACCGGAGGCTCTGGGGCCAACGTCCTGACTTTC. It translates to CASSLVPTGGSGANVLTF.

V and J are TRBV4-3 and TRBJ2-1; D may be TRBD2 (5 bases). Germline loops: CDR1 LGHNA, CDR2 YSLEER. The CDR3 consists of 15 residues. The V end lost 0 bases, the J end lost 10 bases, and 16 bases lay between the germline ends. DNA for the CDR3: TGCGCCAGCAGCCAAGATCTTGGGCTAGCCGGGGAGCAGTTCTTC. It specifies CASSQDLGLAGEQFF.

In its sample, this clone was seen once. Other DNA sequences in this specimen translate into the identical CDR3. J is TRBJ2-7 and V is TRBV27; 8 bases fit TRBD2. This CDR3 has 15 residues. V trimming: 2 bases; J trimming: 2 bases; junction bases outside the gene matches: 5. Germline loops: CDR1 MNHEY, CDR2 SMNVEV (reference sequence). CDR3 residues: CASSLRLAGTYEQYF. CDR3 nucleotide sequence: TGTGCCAGCAGTTTAAGGCTAGCGGGCACCTACGAGCAGTACTTC.

The gene calls are TRBV4-2 and TRBJ1-3, with 7 nucleotides matching TRBD1. V trimming: 9 bases; J trimming: 1 base; junction bases outside the gene matches: 9. The CDR3 loop spans 15 amino acids. CDR1 is LGHNA, CDR2 YNFKEQ, per germline. In DNA, the CDR3 is TGTGCCAGTGCTAAACAGGGACAGTCTGGAAACACCATATATTTT. Amino acid sequence: CASAKQGQSGNTIYF.

A single count supports this clone. The chain carries TRBV24-1 and TRBJ2-5, with TRBD2 matching 9 bases. Germline V CDR1 and CDR2: KGHDR, SFDVKD. This CDR3 spans 15 amino acids. The junction had 4 bases not matched to a gene; V was cut back by 3 bases and J by 3 bases. The chain's CDR3 is CATSDAGGGEETQYF. CDR3 nucleotide sequence: TGTGCCACCAGTGATGCGGGAGGGGGTGAAGAGACCCAGTACTTC.

CDR3 in DNA: TGCAGTGCTAATGACAGGGCCACCAGGGGTACGCAGTATTTT. It is translated as CSANDRATRGTQYF. This chain links TRBV20-1 with TRBJ2-3, with 7 bases fitting TRBD1. The germline gives CDR1 DFQATT, CDR2 SNEGSKA (reference sequence). This CDR3 contains 14 residues. V shed 4 bases and J 8 bases; nucleotides not matched to a gene: 12.

This chain connects TRBV11-2 to TRBJ2-3; D gene uncertain. CDR1 SGHAT and CDR2 FQNNGV come from the germline V gene. The CDR3 has 14 amino acids. V was trimmed by 8 bases and J by 6 bases, leaving 18 bases between them. CDR3 nucleotides: TGTGCCAGCCCCGACTCTACCTATACCGATACGCAGTATTTT. Amino acids: CASPDSTYTDTQYF. Using reference TRBV11-2 and TRBJ2-3 for the parts outside the CDR3, the full variable domain is EAGVAQSPRYKIIEKRQSVAFWCNPISGHATLYWYQQILGQGPKLLIQFQNNGVVDDSQLPKDRFSAERLKGVDSTLKIQPAKLEDSAVYLCASPDSTYTDTQYFGPGTRLTVL.

The chain employs TRBV4-1 and TRBJ2-2, with 9 bases matching TRBD2. The CDR3 has 19 amino acids. The germline V gene encodes CDR1 MGHRA and CDR2 YSYEKL. V lost 1 base, J lost 5 bases, and 14 bases stayed unmatched. The CDR3, as DNA: TGCGCCAGCAGCCAAGCTGGGTGGGTAGCGGGAGTAATTACCGGGGAGCTGTTTTTT. Its translation: CASSQAGWVAGVITGELFF.

V gene TRBV6-2 or TRBV6-3 combines with J gene TRBJ1-1, with TRBD1 identical over 11 bases. Trimming removed 4 bases from V and 5 bases from J; junction bases left unmatched: 9. The CDR3 has 16 residues. Looked up from germline, CDR1 is MNHEY and CDR2 is SVGEGT. The CDR3 coding sequence is TGTGCCAGCAGTTTAAAGGACAGGGGGCAATTTACTGAAGCTTTCTTT. This gives the protein CASSLKDRGQFTEAFF.

V is TRBV18 and J is TRBJ2-7; D possibly corresponds to TRBD1 (6 bases). Germline V gene sequence: CDR1 KGHSH, CDR2 LQKENI. CDR3 size: 15 residues. The V end was cut by 3 bases, the J end by 0 bases, with 12 bases between. The CDR3 protein is CASSPSTGSSYEQYF. The CDR3 bases are TGTGCCAGCTCACCCAGTACAGGGAGCTCCTACGAGCAGTACTTC.

The V gene is TRBV6-1, the J gene TRBJ1-5, with no clear D. Germline CDR1 and CDR2: MNHNS and SASEGT. The CDR3 contains 14 residues. The germline V and J ends were trimmed by 1 base and 3 bases, with 7 bases remaining between them. CDR3 loop: CASSEGHLNQPQHF. CDR3 coding DNA: TGTGCCAGCAGTGAAGGACACCTCAATCAGCCCCAGCATTTT.

The J gene is TRBJ2-1, the V gene TRBV2, with 8 bases matching TRBD2. The trim removed 5 bases at V and 10 bases at J, leaving 7 bases unmatched. The germline gives CDR1 SNHLY, CDR2 FYNNEI. This CDR3 has 13 amino acids. CDR3 bases: TGTGCCAGCAGTACCAAGCGGGAGAGGGAGCAGTTCTTC. Amino acid sequence: CASSTKREREQFF.